This T cell receptor beta chain was documented in a study of blood T cell repertoires in COVID-19. The CDR3 is 14 residues long. CDR1 is SGHAT, CDR2 FQDESV, per germline (reference sequence). Unmatched junction bases numbered 5, after V lost 5 bases and J lost 5 bases. Only in-frame clones appear in the TCRdb table, and some are missing; sequencing was by immunoSEQ multiplex PCR. The repertoire holds about 150,000 clones, with roughly 90% as singletons. The clonotype originates from a man in his fifties or sixties with active or convalescent COVID-19. The chain recombines TRBV11-1 with TRBJ2-5; 10 bases agree with TRBD1. Sequencing was carried out using peripheral blood. The DNA of the CDR3 is TGTGCCAGCAGCCTCGGGACAGGGGTGGAGACCCAGTACTTC. It is translated as CASSLGTGVETQYF.